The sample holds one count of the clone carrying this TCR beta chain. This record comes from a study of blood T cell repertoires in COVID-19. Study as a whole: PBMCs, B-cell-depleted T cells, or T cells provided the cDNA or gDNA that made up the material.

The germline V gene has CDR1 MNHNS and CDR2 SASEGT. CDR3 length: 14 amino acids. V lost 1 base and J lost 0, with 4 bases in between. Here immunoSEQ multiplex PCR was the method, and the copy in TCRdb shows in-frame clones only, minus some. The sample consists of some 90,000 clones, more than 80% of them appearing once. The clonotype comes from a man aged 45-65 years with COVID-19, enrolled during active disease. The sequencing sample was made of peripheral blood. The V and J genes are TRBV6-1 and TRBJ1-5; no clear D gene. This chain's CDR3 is CASSEGLSNQPQHF. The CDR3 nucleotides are TGTGCCAGCAGTGAAGGTCTTAGCAATCAGCCCCAGCATTTT.